This T cell receptor beta chain came from a study of response to subunit inactivated influenza vaccine. Study-wide findings and caveats: Authors suggested seasonal influenza vaccinations each recruit few new T cells.

For this clonotype: As yet, its antigen is unknown.

TCRdb re-called the RT-PCR reads with MiXCR, one entry per CDR3 protein. The sample records roughly 700,000 distinct CDR3 sequences, about 15% being singletons. The V and J ends lost 7 bases and 2 bases respectively, with 10 bases between them. This CDR3 comprises 12 residues. Germline CDR1 and CDR2: DFQATT and SNEGSKA (reference sequence). V usage is TRBV20-1 and J usage is TRBJ2-3; no clear D gene. This receptor was taken from a man aged 50 to 60 who received an inactivated influenza vaccine. This material consisted of PBMCs from blood, taken 14 to 15 days before vaccination. CDR3 sequence: CSVTAPTDTQYF. The CDR3 DNA sequence: TGCAGTGTCACCGCCCCCACAGATACGCAGTATTTT.